The clone carrying this TCR beta chain has more than one count but fewer than ten. The antigen remains unidentified. The sample originates from a study of graft-versus-host responses after intestinal transplantation. About the research overall: Anti-thymocyte globulin served as induction for all recipients, who then took tacrolimus and steroids for about three years.

Study-wide points: Recipient marrow harbored GvH clones, some of which surfaced first in ileum or blood.

Graft tissue processing released intraepithelial and lamina propria lymphocytes. Sequencing was performed with immunoSEQ multiplex PCR; in TCRdb, only in-frame clones are kept and a portion is missing. In the table there are approximately 16,000 clones, 67% of which are singletons. This CDR3 has 17 amino acids. Germline trimming cut 3 bases from V and 0 bases from J; bases unmatched to any gene: 4. Germline V gives CDR1 LNHDA, CDR2 SQIVND (reference sequence). Specimen: ileum tissue, collected around 730 days after intestinal transplantation. The genes are TRBV19 and TRBJ2-6, with 8 nucleotides matching TRBD1. The receptor was isolated from a human patient who received an intestinal transplant, so some T cells may come from the graft donor. CDR3 amino acids: CASSMRTGSSGANVLTF. The CDR3 DNA follows: TGTGCCAGTAGTATGCGGACAGGGAGCTCTGGGGCCAACGTCCTGACTTTC.